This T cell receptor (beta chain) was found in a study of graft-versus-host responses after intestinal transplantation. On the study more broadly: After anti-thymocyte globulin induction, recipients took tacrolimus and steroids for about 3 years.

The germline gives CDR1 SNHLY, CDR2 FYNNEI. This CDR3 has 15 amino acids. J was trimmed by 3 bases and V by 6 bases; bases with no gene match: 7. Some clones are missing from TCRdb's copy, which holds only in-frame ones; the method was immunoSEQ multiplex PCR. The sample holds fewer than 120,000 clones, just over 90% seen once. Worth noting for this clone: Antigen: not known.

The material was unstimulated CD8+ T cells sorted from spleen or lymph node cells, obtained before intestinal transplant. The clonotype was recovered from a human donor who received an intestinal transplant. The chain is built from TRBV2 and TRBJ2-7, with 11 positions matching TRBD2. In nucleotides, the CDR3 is TGTGCCAGCAGCGAGATAGCGGGAGGGAACTACGAGCAGTACTTC. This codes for CASSEIAGGNYEQYF.